This record looks at one TCR beta chain sequence and its context. Its matching antigen is unknown. The sample belongs to a study of molecular identifiers for immune sequencing clone quantification. General study results and limits: For effector cells, clones above 20 RNA copies held over 98% of molecules; for naive cells, under 1%.

In preparing bulk TCR libraries, previously described methods and listed TCR primers were used. TCRdb analysed the PCR reads with MiXCR anew, one entry per CDR3 protein. The sample has nearly 55,000 distinct CDR3 sequences, about a third seen once. Libraries from naive CD8 cells were generated from approximately 20,000 to 980,000 sorted cells (with 10%, 30% or 50% RNA). Sorting isolated naive CD8 T cells as CD8+CD4-CCR7+CD45RA+ events. This CDR3 comprises 15 residues. With 4 bases clipped from V and 9 bases from J, the junction kept 9 bases outside the gene matches. The V gene is TRBV12-3 or TRBV12-4, the J gene TRBJ2-2, with TRBD2 matching 9 bases. Sequencing input: naive CD8+ T cells from blood, with Jurkat cell RNA spiked in. Subset: FACS-sorted CD8+CD4-CCR7+CD45RA+ naive T cells. The sequence came from a human donor in good health. Some libraries in this study had Jurkat cell RNA spiked in. The CDR3 is CASSSPGTSNRELFF. The CDR3 DNA sequence: TGTGCCAGCAGTTCACCAGGGACTAGCAATCGGGAGCTGTTTTTT.